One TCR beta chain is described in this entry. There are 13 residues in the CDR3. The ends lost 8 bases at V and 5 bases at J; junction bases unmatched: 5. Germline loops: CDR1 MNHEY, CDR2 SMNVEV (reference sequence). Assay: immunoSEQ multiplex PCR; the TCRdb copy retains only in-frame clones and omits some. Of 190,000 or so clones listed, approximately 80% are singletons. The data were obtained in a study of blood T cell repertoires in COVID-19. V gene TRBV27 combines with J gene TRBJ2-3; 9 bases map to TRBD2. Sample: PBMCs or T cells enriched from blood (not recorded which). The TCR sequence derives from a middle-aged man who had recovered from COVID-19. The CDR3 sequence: CASSKREVDTQYF. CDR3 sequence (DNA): TGTGCCAGCTCAAAGCGGGAGGTAGATACGCAGTATTTT.